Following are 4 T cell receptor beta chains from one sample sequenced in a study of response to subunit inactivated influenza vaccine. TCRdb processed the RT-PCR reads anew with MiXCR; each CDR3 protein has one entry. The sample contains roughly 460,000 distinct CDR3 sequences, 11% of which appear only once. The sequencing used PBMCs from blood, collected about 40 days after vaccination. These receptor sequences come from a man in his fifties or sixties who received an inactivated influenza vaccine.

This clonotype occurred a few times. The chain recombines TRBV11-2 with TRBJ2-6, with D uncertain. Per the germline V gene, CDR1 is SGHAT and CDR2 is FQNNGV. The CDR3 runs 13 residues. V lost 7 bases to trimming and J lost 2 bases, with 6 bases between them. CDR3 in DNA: TGTGCCAGCAAGGTTGCTGGGGCCAACGTCCTGACTTTC. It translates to CASKVAGANVLTF.

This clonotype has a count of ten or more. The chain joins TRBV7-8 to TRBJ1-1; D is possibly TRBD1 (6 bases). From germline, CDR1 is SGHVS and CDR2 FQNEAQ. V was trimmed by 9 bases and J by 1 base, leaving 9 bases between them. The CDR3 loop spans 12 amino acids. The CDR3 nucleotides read TGTGCCAGTGGACAGACGAACACTGAAGCTTTCTTT. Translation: CASGQTNTEAFF.

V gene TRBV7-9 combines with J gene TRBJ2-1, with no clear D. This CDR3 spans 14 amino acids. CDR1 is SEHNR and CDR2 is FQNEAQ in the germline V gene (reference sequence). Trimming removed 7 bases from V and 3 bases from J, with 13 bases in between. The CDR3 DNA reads TGTGCCAGCACTAACGGACCCCACTACAATGAGCAGTTCTTC. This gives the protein CASTNGPHYNEQFF.

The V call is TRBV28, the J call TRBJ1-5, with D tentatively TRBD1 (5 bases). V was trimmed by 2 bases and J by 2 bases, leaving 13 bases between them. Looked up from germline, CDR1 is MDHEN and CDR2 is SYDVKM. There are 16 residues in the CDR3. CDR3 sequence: CASSLPVQAGNQPQHF. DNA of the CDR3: TGTGCCAGCAGTTTACCGGTACAGGCGGGCAATCAGCCCCAGCATTTT.